Listed below are T cell receptor beta chains from one sample, sequenced in a study of cytomegalovirus exposure and HLA in healthy donors. Using immunoSEQ multiplex PCR, the repertoire was profiled, and TCRdb retains in-frame clones only, with some absent. The table lists roughly 97,000 clones, around 9.1% of them singletons. Source material: PBMCs. The source is a man in his forties or fifties in good health and CMV-seropositive. Both conserved end residues are part of each CDR3. A D gene is named only where the DNA matches it firmly. Only some rows state a clone size, as once, few, many or a class for expanded clones.

>TRBD1|TRBJ1-2|TRBV5-1|few|14
TGCGCCAGCAGCCCCACAGGACAGGGCAATGGCTACACCTTC
CASSPTGQGNGYTF
>NA|TRBJ2-4|TRBV4-1|NA|18
TGCGCCAGCAGCCAAGGGTGGGTACAGGGATCAGCCAAAAACATTCAGTACTTC
CASSQGWVQGSAKNIQYF
>NA|TRBJ2-7|TRBV28|NA|13
TGTGCCAGCAAGGGAGAGAACTCCTACGAGCAGTACTTC
CASKGENSYEQYF
>NA|TRBJ2-1|TRBV7-3|NA|16
TGTGCCAGCAGCTTAAACCCGACTAGACCCTACAATGAGCAGTTCTTC
CASSLNPTRPYNEQFF
>TRBD1|TRBJ1-1|TRBV29-1|NA|13
TGCAGCGTAAGGACAGGGGATAACACTGAAGCTTTCTTT
CSVRTGDNTEAFF
>NA|TRBJ2-1|TRBV7-2|NA|11
TGTGCCAGCAGCTTTGGGCCTGAGCAGTTCTTC
CASSFGPEQFF
>TRBD1|TRBJ2-1|TRBV6-4|medium-sized|15
TGTGCCAGCAGTGAAAGTGACTCAGGGGGCAATGAGCAGTTCTTC
CASSESDSGGNEQFF
>TRBD1|TRBJ1-2|TRBV13|NA|15
TGTGCCAGCAGCTTCGTCGGGACAGGAAACTATGGCTACACCTTC
CASSFVGTGNYGYTF
>TRBD1|TRBJ2-2|TRBV6-5|few|15
TGTGCCAGCAGTTACATGGGACAGGGGCCCGGGGAGCTGTTTTTT
CASSYMGQGPGELFF
>TRBD1|TRBJ2-7|TRBV6-5|NA|15
TGTGCCAGCAGCACCGGGGACAGCTTAATTTACGAGCAGTACTTC
CASSTGDSLIYEQYF
>NA|TRBJ1-1|TRBV28|NA|15
TGTGCCAGCAGTTTGTTATCAGTGATGAACACTGAAGCTTTCTTT
CASSLLSVMNTEAFF
>TRBD2|TRBJ2-7|TRBV11-2|NA|15
TGTGCCAGCAGCGTACTAGCGGGAGAGTTATACGAGCAGTACTTC
CASSVLAGELYEQYF
>NA|TRBJ2-1|TRBV10-1|NA|16
TGCGCCAGCAGTGATGTGTACGGGAGTTCCTACAATGAGCAGTTCTTC
CASSDVYGSSYNEQFF
>TRBD2|TRBJ2-7|TRBV5-1|NA|15
TGCGCCAGCAGCGCTGGACTAGCGGGAACCTACGAGCAGTACTTC
CASSAGLAGTYEQYF
>TRBD1|TRBJ2-5|TRBV5-1|NA|14
TGCGCCAGCAGCTTGACCGGGACAGAAGAGACCCAGTACTTC
CASSLTGTEETQYF
>TRBD2|TRBJ2-1|TRBV11-3|NA|16
TGTGCCAGCAGCTTAGATACAGGGACTAGCTACAATGAGCAGTTCTTC
CASSLDTGTSYNEQFF
>NA|TRBJ1-1|TRBV7-3|NA|13
TGTGCCAGCAGCTTAGAGTGGGGAGCTGAAGCTTTCTTT
CASSLEWGAEAFF
>NA|TRBJ2-4|TRBV19|NA|16
TGTGCCAGTAGTATAGGGAGGGCCCGAGCCAAAAACATTCAGTACTTC
CASSIGRARAKNIQYF
>TRBD1|TRBJ1-2|TRBV27|few|15
TGTGCCAGCAGACAAGATAGGACAGGGCCCTATGGCTACACCTTC
CASRQDRTGPYGYTF
>NA|TRBJ2-3|TRBV27|NA|13
TGTGCCAGCCACTTACGCGGAACAGATACGCAGTATTTT
CASHLRGTDTQYF
>NA|TRBJ1-5|TRBV6-5|many|14
TGTGCCAGCAGTGGTCTTAGGGGCAAGAAGCCCCAGCATTTT
CASSGLRGKKPQHF
>TRBD2|TRBJ2-2|TRBV7-3|few|14
TGTGCCAGCAGCCCCCGGGGGGTCACCGGGGAGCTGTTTTTT
CASSPRGVTGELFF
>NA|TRBJ2-5|TRBV5-1|once|13
TGCGCCAGCAGCTCGGGTAGCTGGGAGACCCAGTACTTC
CASSSGSWETQYF
>TRBD1|TRBJ1-3|TRBV5-1|many|16
TGCGCCAGCAGCAGAAGGACAGGATACTCTGGAAACACCATATATTTT
CASSRRTGYSGNTIYF
>NA|TRBJ2-2|TRBV28|NA|16
TGTGCCAGCAGTGCTGACAGACGAGAGAACACCGGGGAGCTGTTTTTT
CASSADRRENTGELFF
>TRBD2|TRBJ2-1|TRBV7-2|few|15
TGTGCCAGCAGCCCCAGGGCGGGAGGGATGGATGAGCAGTTCTTC
CASSPRAGGMDEQFF
>NA|TRBJ1-1|TRBV10-3|few|12
TGTGCCACCGGAGGACGGAACACTGAAGCTTTCTTT
CATGGRNTEAFF
>NA|TRBJ2-5|TRBV28|few|15
TGTGCCAGCAGTTTTGTACTAGCCGAAACGGAGACCCAGTACTTC
CASSFVLAETETQYF
>TRBD1|TRBJ2-3|TRBV10-3|NA|14
TGTGCCACCTGGACAGGGGGCCGCACAGATACGCAGTATTTT
CATWTGGRTDTQYF
>NA|TRBJ1-6|TRBV5-1|NA|15
TGCGCCAGCAGCTTGGAGGCGCAGGGTTATTCACCCCTCCACTTT
CASSLEAQGYSPLHF
>NA|TRBJ2-1|TRBV29-1|NA|10
TGCAGCGGTAATAGGGGTGAGCAGTTCTTC
CSGNRGEQFF
>TRBD2|TRBJ2-7|TRBV4-3|few|14
TGCGCCAGCAGCGAAGTGCGGGGGGCCTACGAGCAGTACTTC
CASSEVRGAYEQYF
>NA|TRBJ2-7|TRBV9|NA|16
TGTGCCAGCAGCTCCCCGCGAGGGGAGGAGCAGAACGAGCAGTACTTC
CASSSPRGEEQNEQYF
>TRBD2|TRBJ2-2|TRBV4-3|NA|16
TGCGCCAGCAGCCAAGGTAGCGGGAGGTCGGCGGGGGAGCTGTTTTTT
CASSQGSGRSAGELFF
>TRBD1|TRBJ2-7|TRBV2|NA|16
TGTGCCAGCAGTGTCCGACAGGGAGATTTGACCTACGAGCAGTACTTC
CASSVRQGDLTYEQYF
>NA|TRBJ1-1|TRBV28|NA|15
TGTGCCAGCAGTCCATCCAGGGGACACCCCACTGAAGCTTTCTTT
CASSPSRGHPTEAFF
>TRBD2|TRBJ2-1|TRBV9|NA|17
TGTGCCAGCAGCGGAGGGACTAGCGGGAGGGCGGTAAATGAGCAGTTCTTC
CASSGGTSGRAVNEQFF
>TRBD2|TRBJ2-2|TRBV7-6|NA|20
TGTGCCAGCAGCTTAGCGGGGTCAGGACTAGCGGGATCAAACACCGGGGAGCTGTTTTTT
CASSLAGSGLAGSNTGELFF
>TRBD2|TRBJ2-7|TRBV2|few|14
TGTGCCAGCCGTTGGCGGGAGTTGACCTACGAGCAGTACTTC
CASRWRELTYEQYF
>TRBD2|TRBJ2-1|TRBV4-1|many|19
TGCGCCAGCAGCCAAGCGGGACTAGCGGGAGGGCCTATGAACAATGAGCAGTTCTTC
CASSQAGLAGGPMNNEQFF
>TRBD1|TRBJ1-4|TRBV2|NA|14
TGTGCCAGCAGAGTGACAGGGTTGGAAGAAAAACTGTTTTTT
CASRVTGLEEKLFF
>NA|TRBJ2-7|TRBV2|NA|12
TGTGCCAGCACGCAGCGGAGATACGAGCAGTACTTC
CASTQRRYEQYF
>TRBD1|TRBJ1-2|TRBV27|NA|16
TGTGCCAGCAGTTTAACGGGGACAGGGTTGAACTATGGCTACACCTTC
CASSLTGTGLNYGYTF
>NA|TRBJ1-5|TRBV19|few|12
TGTGCCAGTAGTATTCCCGCCGGGGCCCAGCATTTT
CASSIPAGAQHF
>NA|TRBJ2-5|TRBV7-3|once|13
TGTGCCAGCAGCCCCCTAGCGTCGGAGACCCAGTACTTC
CASSPLASETQYF
>TRBD1|TRBJ1-1|TRBV11-2|NA|15
TGTGCCAGCAGCTTAGTAGCAGGGGGGTGGACTGAAGCTTTCTTT
CASSLVAGGWTEAFF
>TRBD2|TRBJ2-7|TRBV5-4|few|15
TGTGCCAGCAGCTTACCGGGAGGCAACTCCTACGAGCAGTACTTC
CASSLPGGNSYEQYF
>TRBD2|TRBJ2-3|TRBV7-6|NA|14
TGTGCCAGCACCGGACTAGCGGGAACCGATACGCAGTATTTT
CASTGLAGTDTQYF
>NA|TRBJ2-1|TRBV15|few|18
TGTGCCACCAGCAGAGATCTGGGCGTTAAAAGCTCCTACAATGAGCAGTTCTTC
CATSRDLGVKSSYNEQFF
>TRBD2|TRBJ2-1|TRBV5-4|NA|15
TGTGCCAGCCTTCATGGGGGGGGTTTGTACAATGAGCAGTTCTTC
CASLHGGGLYNEQFF
>TRBD2|TRBJ2-3|TRBV6-1|NA|14
TGTGCCAGCATTCTAGCGGGCCCCAGGGATACGCAGTATTTT
CASILAGPRDTQYF
>NA|TRBJ1-1|TRBV5-6|NA|13
TGTGCCAGCAGCAGGGTCCGGACAGATGTTGCTTTCTTT
CASSRVRTDVAFF
>NA|TRBJ2-1|TRBV19|NA|12
TGTGCCAGTAGAACGGACAGATATGAGCAGTTCTTC
CASRTDRYEQFF
>NA|TRBJ2-3|TRBV29-1|NA|15
TGCAGCGTTGGACCCAGGGAAGGCGAGGCAGATACGCAGTATTTT
CSVGPREGEADTQYF